This record looks at one T cell receptor (beta chain) sequence and its context. Its antigen remains undetermined. One base away there is no much larger clone; base qualities are not given. This record belongs to a study of chemoradiotherapy in HPV16-positive cancers (dated by TCRdb to between 2021 and 2022). As for the study more broadly: Functional T-cell assays on cells from a couple of HPV16-positive patients defined candidate HPV-specific T-cell clones and common TCR motifs. The candidate HPV-specific TCRs and motifs were then tracked in TCR repertoires from under 100 patients with HPV-related cancers. The study set out to ask whether T-cell immunity against the HPV oncoproteins E6 and E7 changes over the course of chemoradiotherapy and whether that immunity affects survival. Study-level results and caveats: The functional definition of HPV-specific T cells came from only a couple of HPV16-positive patients, and the survival association was reported for HPV16-positive patients. Expansion of candidate HPV-specific clones and E7-related TCR motifs was observed in the tumor microenvironment during treatment, whereas no such expansion was observed for non-HPV-specific T cells. Among HPV16-positive patients, expansion of HPV-responsive T cells during chemoradiotherapy was associated with better recurrence-free survival.

Because repertoires were sampled repeatedly during chemoradiotherapy, clonal expansion in the tumor microenvironment could be followed. Library preparation was by the immunoSEQ multiplex PCR assay. The clones in this table, taken by TCRdb from immuneACCESS, are in-frame only. Not every clone is retained; where verified, under half of the shortfall comes from an unresolved V gene, and the cause of the rest is unknown. This sample gives about 13,000 clones in total; 70% to 90% of them show up just once. The biggest ten clones account for more than 5% of the sample. Including the terminal cysteine and phenylalanine, the CDR3 comprises 14 residues. The DNA shown is the 42-base CDR3, in frame from base 1. CDR1 MNHNS and CDR2 SASEGT are derived from the germline V gene. Between the V and J ends, shortened by 3 bases and 7 bases respectively, the junction contains 13 bases.

This sequence uses TRBV6-1 and TRBJ1-5; TRBD1 is a possible D gene, resting on 6 matching bases. The TCR sequence derives from a human donor with HPV-associated anogenital cancer. This material consisted of blood, taken from a patient who underwent chemoradiotherapy. The DNA reads as follows: TGTGCCAGCAGTGAGTCAGGGGAAGGGCAGCCCCAGCATTTT. This sequence encodes CASSESGEGQPQHF.